The 8 T cell receptor beta chains below were found in one sample sequenced in a study of identical twins. TCRdb called the 5' RACE reads again in MiXCR, with one record for every CDR3 protein. The sample shows 1.5 million to 2 million distinct CDR3 sequences, more than 30% of them seen only once. Sequenced: cord blood. These receptors originate from a newborn girl in good health.

This chain links TRBV12-3 or TRBV12-4 with TRBJ2-1, with TRBD2 identical over 12 bases. The CDR3 is 15 residues long. The V segment lost 3 bases and the J segment 7 bases; nucleotides outside the gene matches: 4. CDR3 in amino acids: CASSFTSGGRNEQFF. The CDR3 DNA follows: TGTGCCAGCAGTTTCACTAGCGGGGGGCGGAATGAGCAGTTCTTC.

This chain connects TRBV27 to TRBJ2-4; D not certain. Germline CDR1 reads MNHEY; CDR2 reads SMNVEV (reference sequence). V dropped 5 bases and J dropped 16 bases, with 21 bases sitting between them. The CDR3 length is 13 residues. The DNA of the CDR3 is TGTGCCAGCAGTCCCCACGGTGCTGTAGAGCACTACTTC. This translates into CASSPHGAVEHYF.

This clonotype has only one observation. The genes are TRBV5-4 and TRBJ1-2; 11 bases align to TRBD1. The ends lost 4 bases at V and 7 bases at J; junction bases unmatched: 6. Germline V CDR1 and CDR2: SGHNT, YYREEE (reference sequence). This CDR3 region has 14 residues. CDR3 residues: CASSNGQGAVGYTF. DNA of the CDR3: TGTGCCAGCAGCAATGGACAGGGGGCGGTTGGCTACACCTTC.

This rearrangement joins TRBV12-3 or TRBV12-4 to TRBJ2-1; TRBD2 matches at 12 bases. V dropped 5 bases and J dropped 4; count of bases not matched to a gene: 12. The CDR3 totals 18 residues. CDR3 sequence (DNA): TGTGCCAGCAGTCCTGGGACTAGCGGGCGGGGGGAATACAATGAGCAGTTCTTC. It encodes CASSPGTSGRGEYNEQFF.

The sample holds a few counts of this clonotype. The chain carries TRBV5-6 and TRBJ2-1; TRBD2 is a possible D gene (5 bases). The end of the DNA aligns better with TRBJ2-7, so the J call may be wrong. CDR1 and CDR2 from the germline V gene are SGHDT and YYEEEE. This CDR3 is built from 16 residues. In DNA form, the CDR3 reads TGTGCCAGCCAGTTTCGGGGTCTTACGTCCTACAATGAGCAGTACTTC. Translated: CASQFRGLTSYNEQYF.

The V call is TRBV25-1, the J call TRBJ2-4; D call uncertain. Gene TRBJ2-5 matches the end of the DNA better, so the J call may be wrong. Looked up from germline, CDR1 is MGHDK and CDR2 is SYGVNS. This CDR3 is 15 amino acids long. The CDR3 DNA reads TGTGCCAGCAGATGGTTATCCGGCAGCCAAGAGACCCAGTACTTC. It yields the protein CASRWLSGSQETQYF.

This clonotype was recorded a few times. CDR3 bases: TGCGCCAGCAGTGAGATTGCTTCGGACCTCTATGGCTACACCTTC. This encodes CASSEIASDLYGYTF. The gene calls are TRBV10-1 and TRBJ1-2; D unresolved. The CDR3 is 15 residues long. V was cut by 2 bases and J by 4 bases, with 14 bases left in between. The germline V gene has CDR1 WNHNN and CDR2 SYGVQD (reference sequence).

The chain joins TRBV15 to TRBJ1-2; 8 nucleotides align to TRBD1. Germline V gene sequence: CDR1 LNHNV, CDR2 YYDKDF (reference sequence). This CDR3 is built from 16 residues. Trimming took 2 bases from V and 5 from J; bases not matched to a gene: 10. The CDR3 nucleotides are TGTGCCACCAGCAGACCCCTCCAGACAGGGGCGTATGGCTACACCTTC. Translating gives CATSRPLQTGAYGYTF.